This T cell receptor (beta chain) came from a study of brain T cells in children with intractable seizures. Stated time point: blood from clinic visit 5 months post-surgery; TSC patient then seizure free. At least one anti-epileptic drug was given before surgery. Profiled with immunoSEQ multiplex PCR; TCRdb holds only in-frame clones, not every one. The data hold under 400,000 clones, with over 90% observed a single time. Study-wide results and caveats: HCMV serostatus was not known, and viral specificity came from CDR3 similarity only. Absence of clones before surgery may stem from lower sequencing depth.

Note on this clone: As yet, its antigen is unknown.

The sample consisted of peripheral blood, taken less than 6 months after surgery. The origin of this receptor is a boy under two years old with tuberous sclerosis and intractable seizures.

The CDR3 DNA follows: TGTGCCACCAGTGCATACAATGAGCAGTTCTTC. This translates into CATSAYNEQFF. This rearrangement joins TRBV24-1 to TRBJ2-1, with D hard to call. The length of the CDR3 is 11 residues. CDR1 is KGHDR, CDR2 SFDVKD, per germline. V was trimmed by 5 bases and J by 4 bases, leaving 2 bases between them.